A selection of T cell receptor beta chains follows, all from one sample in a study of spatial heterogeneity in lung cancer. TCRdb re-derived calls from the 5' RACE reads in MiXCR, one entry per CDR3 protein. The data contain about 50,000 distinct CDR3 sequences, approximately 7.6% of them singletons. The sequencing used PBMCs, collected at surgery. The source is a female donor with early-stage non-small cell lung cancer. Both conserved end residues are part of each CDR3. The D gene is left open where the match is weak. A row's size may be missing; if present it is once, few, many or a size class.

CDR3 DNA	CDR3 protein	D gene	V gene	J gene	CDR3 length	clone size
TGCAGCGTATTAGACAGGGAGCATACTGAAGCTTTCTTT	CSVLDREHTEAFF	TRBD1	TRBV29-1	TRBJ1-1	13	many
TGTGCCAGCAGTTCCCCCGTGGAGGCCTACAATGAGCAGTTCTTC	CASSSPVEAYNEQFF	-	TRBV28	TRBJ2-1	15	many
TGTGCCAGCAGTTCACAGGGAAGGGTTGGAGATACGCAGTATTTT	CASSSQGRVGDTQYF	-	TRBV6-5	TRBJ2-3	15	-
TGCAGCGTTGAAGTCCCCTTCGGGGGGAGTGAAAAACTGTTTTTT	CSVEVPFGGSEKLFF	-	TRBV29-1	TRBJ1-4	15	many
TGCAGCACGAAGGTGAACACTGAAGCTTTCTTT	CSTKVNTEAFF	-	TRBV29-1	TRBJ1-1	11	many
TGCAGCATAAGTCCTCCGGGGGGCACCCCTCAGACCCAGTACTTC	CSISPPGGTPQTQYF	-	TRBV29-1	TRBJ2-5	15	few
TGTGCCAGTAATAGGATCGGGGATTTCTTAAATCAGCCCCAGCATTTT	CASNRIGDFLNQPQHF	-	TRBV19	TRBJ1-5	16	few
TGTGAAAGAAGTCGGACAGACAACAATGAGCAGTTCTTC	CERSRTDNNEQFF	-	TRBV6-2/TRBV6-3	TRBJ2-1	13	-
TGTGCCAGCAGCTTAGCAGGGACAGGTACTGAAGCTTTCTTT	CASSLAGTGTEAFF	TRBD1	TRBV7-9	TRBJ1-1	14	many
TGTGCCAGCAGCTTCGCAGGGAGCCTCACAGATACGCAGTATTTT	CASSFAGSLTDTQYF	-	TRBV11-3	TRBJ2-3	15	-
TGTGCCAGCAGCATAAGCGGGGGCCAAGCCAAAAACATTCAGTACTTC	CASSISGGQAKNIQYF	-	TRBV21-1	TRBJ2-4	16	few
TGCAGTGCCGAGGACAGGCTCACTGAAGCTTTCTTT	CSAEDRLTEAFF	TRBD1	TRBV20-1	TRBJ1-1	12	many
TGTGCCAGCAGCACGACTAGCGGGGGGCCCGGGGGGGCCCAGTACTTC	CASSTTSGGPGGAQYF	TRBD2	TRBV4-2	TRBJ2-5	16	few
TGTGCCACCAGTGATTTGGACGGTGCAACGAGTGAGCAGTTCTTC	CATSDLDGATSEQFF	-	TRBV24-1	TRBJ2-1	15	-
TGTGCCAGCAGCGGCGAATCCCTAGCGGGGCTAACAGATACGCAGTATTTT	CASSGESLAGLTDTQYF	TRBD2	TRBV6-6	TRBJ2-3	17	many
TGTGCCAGCAGAAGAGGACTAGCGGGGGCCCTGTTGGATGAGCAGTTCTTC	CASRRGLAGALLDEQFF	TRBD2	TRBV12-3/TRBV12-4	TRBJ2-1	17	-
TGTGCCAGCAGCCTCACGGGACTAGCGGGGGGCCAAGAGACCCAGTACTTC	CASSLTGLAGGQETQYF	TRBD2	TRBV7-8	TRBJ2-5	17	-
TGTGCCAGCAGCTTAGCCACCCAGGGGAGGAGCTACGAGCAGTACTTC	CASSLATQGRSYEQYF	-	TRBV7-9	TRBJ2-7	16	many
TGCGCCAGCAGCTTTCGACAGAGATCTAGCACAGATACGCAGTATTTT	CASSFRQRSSTDTQYF	-	TRBV5-1	TRBJ2-3	16	many
TGTGCCAGCAGAGACCTAACGATACGGATTAATTCACCCCTCCACTTT	CASRDLTIRINSPLHF	-	TRBV6-1	TRBJ1-6	16	few
TGTGCCAGTAGTATGGCGGCAGGGGGCTTGCATGAGCAGTTCTTC	CASSMAAGGLHEQFF	TRBD1	TRBV19	TRBJ2-1	15	few
TGTGCCAGCAGACTAGCGGGGTACCAAGAGACCCAGTACTTC	CASRLAGYQETQYF	TRBD2	TRBV7-2	TRBJ2-5	14	few
TGTGCCATTGGACAGGGACGCTCTGGAAACACCATATATTTT	CAIGQGRSGNTIYF	TRBD1	TRBV10-3	TRBJ1-3	14	many
TGTGCCAGCAGCTTAACCTGGGGGCAAGCCGGGGAGCTGTTTTTT	CASSLTWGQAGELFF	-	TRBV7-2	TRBJ2-2	15	few
TGTGCCAGCAGGGGGACAGGGGGCGCGTATCCCCTCCACTTT	CASRGTGGAYPLHF	TRBD1	TRBV6-5	TRBJ1-6	14	many
TGTGGCGGGGCCGTGGGAACCTACAATGAGCAGTTCTTC	CGGAVGTYNEQFF	-	TRBV30	TRBJ2-1	13	-
TGTGCCAGCAGCCCGTCGGGCTATACGCAGTATTTT	CASSPSGYTQYF	-	TRBV7-2	TRBJ2-3	12	-
TGTGCCAGTAGTATCCGACCGGGGGCCTACGAGCAGTACTTC	CASSIRPGAYEQYF	-	TRBV19	TRBJ2-7	14	few
TGTGCCAGTACTCCTTTGCTGTATGGGCCAAACAATGAGCAGTTCTTC	CASTPLLYGPNNEQFF	-	TRBV19	TRBJ2-1	16	-
TGCGCCAGCAGCCATTACAGGGGCGCTAACTATGGCTACACCTTC	CASSHYRGANYGYTF	TRBD1	TRBV4-1	TRBJ1-2	15	-
TGTGCCACCAGCAGAGTCTCAGGGGCGAATGAAAAACTGTTTTTT	CATSRVSGANEKLFF	-	TRBV15	TRBJ1-4	15	few
TGTGCCAGCAGCTTAGGATTCGTAGCAGTCAGAACCTACGAGCAGTACTTC	CASSLGFVAVRTYEQYF	-	TRBV11-2	TRBJ2-7	17	many
TGTGCCAGCAGTATCAAAGAGACCCAGTACTTC	CASSIKETQYF	-	TRBV19	TRBJ2-5	11	many
TGTGCCAGCAGTTTGATAAGGGGAGGCGAAAAACTGTTTTTT	CASSLIRGGEKLFF	-	TRBV12-3/TRBV12-4	TRBJ1-4	14	many
TGCGCCAGCAGCCGGACTAGCGGGTACAATGAGCAGTTCTTC	CASSRTSGYNEQFF	TRBD2	TRBV5-1	TRBJ2-1	14	few
TGTGCCACTCGGACAGACGCTAACTATGGCTACACCTTC	CATRTDANYGYTF	-	TRBV6-2/TRBV6-3	TRBJ1-2	13	many
TGTGCCAGCAGTTACTCGATATTAGCGGGGGGTAGATACGAGCAGTACTTC	CASSYSILAGGRYEQYF	TRBD2	TRBV6-6	TRBJ2-7	17	-
TGTGCGGTCCGAGTCCTGGGGACCGGGGAGCTGTTTTTT	CAVRVLGTGELFF	-	TRBV30	TRBJ2-2	13	-
TGTGCCAGCAGCAGAACAGGTGACTCTGGAAACACCATATATTTT	CASSRTGDSGNTIYF	-	TRBV11-2	TRBJ1-3	15	few
TGTGCCACCAAACCGCGGGGGGACACTGAAGCTTTCTTT	CATKPRGDTEAFF	-	TRBV28	TRBJ1-1	13	many
TGTGCCAGTAGTACATCAACAGGGGGCTCCGAAGGATCACCCCTCCACTTT	CASSTSTGGSEGSPLHF	TRBD1	TRBV19	TRBJ1-6	17	few
TGCGCCAGCAGCCAAGAACGTGGGGGGGGACCCTACAATGAGCAGTTCTTC	CASSQERGGGPYNEQFF	TRBD2	TRBV4-1	TRBJ2-1	17	few
TGTGCCACCAGCCTAGACAGGGCGGGCAATGAGCAGTTCTTC	CATSLDRAGNEQFF	TRBD1	TRBV24-1	TRBJ2-1	14	-
TGCAGTGCTAGAGCTGGGAACACTGAAGCTTTCTTT	CSARAGNTEAFF	-	TRBV20-1	TRBJ1-1	12	many
TGTGCCACCAGTGATGCCCTCACTAGCGGGGGGGCCGTCAATGAGCAGTTCTTC	CATSDALTSGGAVNEQFF	TRBD2	TRBV24-1	TRBJ2-1	18	few
TGTGCCAGCTCACCATATGAGACAGAGCGGGAGACCCAGTACTTC	CASSPYETERETQYF	-	TRBV18	TRBJ2-5	15	few
TGCGCCAGCAGCTTGTTTAGCGGGGGGCCGGGGGCCTACAATGAGCAGTTCTTC	CASSLFSGGPGAYNEQFF	TRBD2	TRBV5-1	TRBJ2-1	18	many